Below are 18 T cell receptor beta chains sequenced from a single sample in a study of blood T cell repertoires in COVID-19. The table came from immunoSEQ multiplex PCR; TCRdb's copy has only in-frame clones and leaves some out. Of about 110,000 clones listed, around four fifths are singletons. Sequencing used peripheral blood. The source is a man aged 65-85 years with acute or convalescent COVID-19.

The V gene is TRBV7-3, the J gene TRBJ2-3, with TRBD2 matching 12 bases. CDR3 length: 20 amino acids. V shed 2 bases, J shed 0 bases, and the junction held 12 bases outside the gene matches. Germline V gives CDR1 SGHTA, CDR2 FQGTGA. The CDR3 DNA reads as TGTGCCAGCAGCTTACGGGCCCGACTAGCGGGAGAGGGTAGCACAGATACGCAGTATTTT. Its translation is CASSLRARLAGEGSTDTQYF.

The chain joins TRBV28 to TRBJ2-2, with TRBD1 matching over 7 bases. This CDR3 is 14 amino acids long. Losses at the gene ends were 1 base for V and 5 bases for J; bases not matched to a gene: 1. CDR1 and CDR2 from the germline V gene are MDHEN and SYDVKM. The CDR3 reads CASSLSTGTGELFF. The CDR3 DNA reads as TGTGCCAGCAGTTTATCGACAGGGACCGGGGAGCTGTTTTTT.

The DNA for the CDR3 is TGTGCCAGCAGTCCCATAGGAGGGTATGGCTACACCTTC. It is translated as CASSPIGGYGYTF. The V and J genes are TRBV12-3 or TRBV12-4 and TRBJ1-2; D gene unclear. Trimming shortened V by 5 bases and J by 5 bases, and 12 bases separated the two germline ends. CDR3 length: 13 residues.

This clone was seen more than once but under ten times. The chain joins TRBV29-1 to TRBJ2-7; D is perhaps TRBD2 (6 bases). The germline V gene has CDR1 SQVTM and CDR2 ANQGSEA. V was cut by 4 bases and J by 6 bases, with 13 bases left in between. The CDR3 totals 12 residues. For the CDR3, the DNA is TGCAGCGTTGGCAGGAGGGCCGGCGAGCAGTACTTC. Amino acids: CSVGRRAGEQYF.

The chain couples TRBV3-1 (or the pseudogene TRBV3-2) to TRBJ1-1; no reliable D call. CDR1 and CDR2 from the germline V gene are LGHDT and YNNKEL (reference sequence). Trimming took 4 bases from V and 2 from J, leaving 8 bases between them. This CDR3 comprises 13 residues. The CDR3 DNA follows: TGTGCCAGCAGCCCTCGAGGAAACACTGAAGCTTTCTTT. Amino acid sequence: CASSPRGNTEAFF.

A single count supports this clone. This chain connects TRBV28 to TRBJ1-3; D might be TRBD1 (6 bases). The V gene's germline CDR1 is MDHEN and CDR2 SYDVKM. CDR3 length equals 14 residues. Between the trimmed V and J ends, which lost 5 bases and 6 bases, there was a span of 14 bases. The CDR3 nucleotides read TGTGCCAGCAGTGTGGGAACAGGGAAAAACACCATATATTTT. This sequence encodes CASSVGTGKNTIYF.

The rearrangement uses TRBV12-3 or TRBV12-4 and TRBJ2-7, with a possible D match to TRBD2 (6 bases). This CDR3 contains 13 residues. V was cut by 4 bases and J by 3 bases, with 10 bases left in between. The CDR3 DNA follows: TGTGCCAGCAGTTCGGGACTCAACTACGAGCAGTACTTC. Translated: CASSSGLNYEQYF.

This clone was counted once. The rearrangement uses TRBV28 and TRBJ2-4; D is perhaps TRBD2 (5 bases). Germline V lookup: CDR1 MDHEN, CDR2 SYDVKM. Between the trimmed V and J ends, which lost 4 bases and 3 bases, there was a span of 13 bases. The length of the CDR3 is 15 residues. CDR3 loop: CASSSRRVDKNIQYF. CDR3 DNA sequence: TGTGCCAGCAGTTCCCGGCGGGTAGACAAAAACATTCAGTACTTC. The entire variable domain, with the rest obtained from reference TRBV28 and TRBJ2-4, is as follows: DVKVTQSSRYLVKRTGEKVFLECVQDMDHENMFWYRQDPGLGLRLIYFSYDVKMKEKGDIPEGYSVSREKKERFSLILESASTNQTSMYLCASSSRRVDKNIQYFGAGTRLSVL.

The chain links TRBV2 to TRBJ1-5; 7 positions agree with TRBD1. J lost 4 bases, V lost 5 bases, and 8 bases had no gene match. CDR1 and CDR2 from the germline V gene are SNHLY and FYNNEI. CDR3 length: 15 amino acids. CDR3 DNA sequence: TGTGCCAGCAGTTTCGGACAGGCGTTGAATCAGCCCCAGCATTTT. This gives the protein CASSFGQALNQPQHF.

The genes are TRBV5-1 and TRBJ2-2; D may be TRBD1 (6 bases). The CDR3 spans 13 residues. CDR1 is SGHRS, CDR2 YFSETQ, per germline. Trimming pared 5 bases from V and 7 bases from J, leaving 12 bases between. CDR3 residues: CASRTTGFGELFF. The CDR3 bases are TGCGCCAGCAGGACCACAGGGTTCGGGGAGCTGTTTTTT.

The gene calls are TRBV6-5 and TRBJ1-1; D gene unclear. Per germline, CDR1 MNHEY and CDR2 SVGAGI. V shed 10 bases and J shed 1 base, with 7 bases lying between them. This CDR3 contains 11 residues. The CDR3 spells CAMGRNTEAFF. In nucleotides, the CDR3 is TGTGCCATGGGGAGGAACACTGAAGCTTTCTTT.

The chain carries TRBV21-1 and TRBJ2-4; TRBD1 was called by the table and not checked on the DNA. TRBV21-1 is marked as a pseudogene. This CDR3 is built from 16 residues. The CDR3 DNA follows: TGTGCCAGCAGCAAAGTGGGCCGGCTAGCCAAAAACATTCAGTACTTC. It encodes CASSKVGRLAKNIQYF.

This clone was seen only once. This chain connects TRBV9 to TRBJ2-5, with 10 bases matching TRBD2. The CDR3 sequence is 14 residues long. Germline values: CDR1 SGDLS, CDR2 YYNGEE. J lost 5 bases, V lost 7 bases, and 8 bases had no gene match. In DNA form, the CDR3 reads TGTGCCAGCTCCGGGCTAGCGGGAGTGGAGACCCAGTACTTC. Amino acids: CASSGLAGVETQYF. The full variable domain, completed using reference TRBV9 and TRBJ2-5, is DSGVTQTPKHLITATGQRVTLRCSPRSGDLSVYWYQQSLDQGLQFLIQYYNGEERAKGNILERFSAQQFPDLHSELNLSSLELGDSALYFCASSGLAGVETQYFGPGTRLLVL.

The chain joins TRBV20-1 to TRBJ2-3, with D unresolved. Germline V gives CDR1 DFQATT, CDR2 SNEGSKA (reference sequence). The CDR3 runs to 11 residues. V lost 2 bases to trimming and J lost 5 bases, with 5 bases between them. The CDR3 region is CSARRGDTQYF. For the CDR3, the DNA is TGCAGTGCTAGAAGAGGAGATACGCAGTATTTT.

The rearrangement uses TRBV5-4 and TRBJ2-3; 7 bases agree with TRBD1. The V gene end was trimmed by 4 bases and the J gene end by 4 bases; junction bases not matched to a gene: 6. From germline, CDR1 is SGHNT and CDR2 YYREEE (reference sequence). The CDR3 contains 14 residues. The CDR3 sequence is CASSLVDRPDTQYF. DNA of the CDR3: TGTGCCAGCAGCCTAGTGGACAGGCCAGATACGCAGTATTTT. The complete variable domain, with remaining parts taken from reference TRBV5-4 and TRBJ2-3, reads ETGVTQSPTHLIKTRGQQVTLRCSSQSGHNTVSWYQQALGQGPQFIFQYYREEENGRGNFPPRFSGLQFPNYSSELNVNALELDDSALYLCASSLVDRPDTQYFGPGTRLTVL.

This clone was observed once. The V and J genes are TRBV4-2 and TRBJ1-6, with D hard to call. The CDR3 is 14 amino acids. From germline, CDR1 is LGHNA and CDR2 YNFKEQ. Trimming shortened V by 1 base and J by 8 bases, and 9 bases separated the two germline ends. In DNA, the CDR3 is TGTGCCAGCAGCCAAGTGGGTGGAGATTCACCCCTCCACTTT. Amino acids: CASSQVGGDSPLHF.

In the case of this clone: Mismatch with germline at one junction end may stem from a read error. This chain joins TRBV5-4 and TRBJ2-2; unclear D gene. Germline V CDR1 and CDR2: SGHNT, YYREEE (reference sequence). There are 15 residues in the CDR3. CDR3 DNA sequence: TGTGCCAGCAGCTTCGGTATGCGGAACGCCGGGGAGCTGTTTTTT. Protein product: CASSFGMRNAGELFF.

This clone was observed a few times. V is TRBV20-1 and J is TRBJ2-3, with TRBD2 matching over 12 bases. CDR1 is DFQATT and CDR2 is SNEGSKA in the germline V gene (reference sequence). This CDR3 region has 18 residues. The V gene end was trimmed by 3 bases and the J gene end by 3 bases; junction bases not matched to a gene: 13. The CDR3 here is CSASASGRAGASTDTQYF. CDR3 nucleotide sequence: TGCAGTGCTAGTGCTAGCGGGAGGGCCGGAGCGTCGACAGATACGCAGTATTTT.